The subject of this entry is one T cell receptor beta chain. Its cognate antigen is unknown. This sample was taken from a study of cytomegalovirus exposure and HLA in healthy donors. Study conclusions and caveats: TCR beta sequences reportedly predicted most subjects' HLA-A and HLA-B alleles accurately. Reportedly, cytomegalovirus status was diagnosed with high sensitivity and specificity. Roughly even sequencing depth across donors was the assumption behind the presence/absence analyses.

This PCR relied on a set of 60 Vbeta primers and 13 Jbeta primers. Here immunoSEQ multiplex PCR was the method, and the copy in TCRdb shows in-frame clones only, minus some. There are about 130,000 clones in the sample; approximately 17% occur only once, and roughly 3% lies in the top ten. Looked up from germline, CDR1 is KGHSH and CDR2 is LQKENI. The CDR3 sequence is 15 residues long. V lost 0 bases and J lost 9, with 14 bases in between. The sequenced material came from PBMCs. V is TRBV18 and J is TRBJ1-4; a possible D gene is TRBD1 (5 bases). The clonotype was recovered from a female donor in good health and CMV-seropositive. CDR3 sequence (DNA): TGTGCCAGCTCACCACCCGGGGGAATTGGGCAAAAACTGTTTTTT. It translates to CASSPPGGIGQKLFF.